This T cell receptor beta chain was captured by sequencing in a study of early T cells in non-severe SARS-CoV-2 infection. For the study at large: Unsorted whole blood bulk RNA was sequenced, with unpaired chains.

On this clonotype itself: Its antigen is as yet unknown.

The CDR3 sequence is 18 residues long. The germline V gene has CDR1 LNHDA and CDR2 SQIVND (reference sequence). Trimming cost V 3 bases and J 4 bases; bases outside gene matches: 14. Whole-study results and caveats: Comparison of clonotypes with VDJdb favored anti-spike CD8 responses while missing private and CD4 specificities.

Individual cDNA molecules carried attached unique molecular identifiers. TCRdb reprocessed the 5' RACE reads via MiXCR and lists one record per CDR3 protein. In the table there are more than 85,000 distinct CDR3 sequences, around 16% of which are singletons. This clonotype was obtained from an adult who was a healthcare worker with PCR-confirmed SARS-CoV-2 infection or an uninfected control (not recorded which). Specimen: whole blood. V is TRBV19 and J is TRBJ2-3, with TRBD2 matching 9 bases. The CDR3 loop reads CASSIVSAIAGDPDTQYF. The CDR3 region has the DNA TGTGCCAGTAGTATTGTGTCGGCAATAGCGGGAGACCCAGATACGCAGTATTTT.